The next 26 T cell receptor beta chains were all read from a single sample in a study of immune evolution from preneoplasia to lung adenocarcinoma. TCRdb keeps only in-frame clones here, not all; method: immunoSEQ multiplex PCR. Of about 14,000 clones listed, about 82% were seen once; the top ten hold 4% to 5%. The sequencing input was FFPE minimally invasive lung adenocarcinoma tissue. The source of these receptors is a person aged 65 to 85 with lung adenocarcinoma.

The chain carries TRBV11-2 and TRBJ1-4, with D hard to call. The CDR3 length is 15 residues. Germline assignment: CDR1 SGHAT and CDR2 FQNNGV. Trimming left V 2 bases short and J 4 bases short, with 11 bases between. The CDR3 DNA reads TGTGCCAGCAGCTTAACGGGGAACCTTAATGAAAAACTGTTTTTT. This translates into CASSLTGNLNEKLFF.

This clone was counted only a few times. This chain uses TRBV7-9 with TRBJ1-2; unclear D gene. The V gene lost 5 bases and the J gene lost 7 bases, with 11 bases spanning the gap. The CDR3 runs 12 residues. The germline CDR1 and CDR2 sequences are SEHNR and FQNEAQ (reference sequence). CDR3 region: CASSAGWGGYTF. DNA for the CDR3: TGTGCCAGCAGCGCCGGGTGGGGTGGCTACACCTTC. Looking up the rest from reference TRBV7-9 and TRBJ1-2 gives the full variable domain: DTGVSQNPRHKITKRGQNVTFRCDPISEHNRLYWYRQTLGQGPEFLTYFQNEAQLEKSRLLSDRFSAERPKGSFSTLEIQRTEQGDSAMYLCASSAGWGGYTFGSGTRLTVV.

The chain combines TRBV27 with TRBJ2-1; 10 positions match TRBD1. Trimming cost V 6 bases and J 5 bases; bases outside gene matches: 7. Germline CDR1 is MNHEY and CDR2 is SMNVEV (reference sequence). The length of the CDR3 is 15 residues. In DNA, the CDR3 is TGTGCCAGCAGGGTTACCGGGACAGGGGACAATGAGCAGTTCTTC. It translates to CASRVTGTGDNEQFF.

This chain joins TRBV2 and TRBJ1-1, with TRBD1 as a possible D gene (6 bases). Germline V gene sequence: CDR1 SNHLY, CDR2 FYNNEI. Trimming took 6 bases from V and 4 from J, leaving 12 bases between them. This CDR3 has 13 amino acids. The DNA of the CDR3 is TGTGCCAGCAGACAACAGGGAATCACTGAAGCTTTCTTT. As protein: CASRQQGITEAFF.

This chain connects TRBV30 to TRBJ1-1, with TRBD1 matching 9 bases. Germline assignment: CDR1 GTSNPN and CDR2 SVGIG (reference sequence). The CDR3 spans 13 residues. The V gene end was trimmed by 4 bases and the J gene end by 6 bases; junction bases not matched to a gene: 6. The CDR3 nucleotides are TGTGCCTGGACCTTGACAGGGGGTTCTGAAGCTTTCTTT. Translation gives CAWTLTGGSEAFF.

The rearrangement joins TRBV27 to TRBJ2-7, with 7 positions matching TRBD1. The junction had 10 bases not matched to a gene; V was cut back by 5 bases and J by 3 bases. The CDR3 covers 15 residues. Germline CDR1 is MNHEY and CDR2 is SMNVEV (reference sequence). The CDR3 sequence is CASSPRQGRNYEQYF. In nucleotides, the CDR3 is TGTGCCAGCAGTCCAAGACAGGGTAGAAACTACGAGCAGTACTTC.

This clone was detected a few times. This chain uses TRBV6-5 with TRBJ1-2, with TRBD1 as a possible D gene (6 bases). The V end was cut by 6 bases, the J end by 8 bases, with 19 bases between. In germline, CDR1 is MNHEY, CDR2 SVGAGI. The CDR3 sequence is 14 residues long. The CDR3 region is CASRGTGRGGGYTF. The CDR3 region has the DNA TGTGCCAGCAGGGGAACAGGGCGGGGTGGGGGCTACACCTTC.

The DNA of the CDR3 is TGTGCCACCAGCAGAGGCCGGGACAACTATGGCTACACCTTC. It codes for CATSRGRDNYGYTF. V usage is TRBV15 and J usage is TRBJ1-2; tentatively, D is TRBD1 (5 bases). The V end lost 1 base, the J end lost 2 bases, and 8 bases lay between the germline ends. Germline V gene data show CDR1 as LNHNV and CDR2 as YYDKDF (reference sequence). The CDR3 length is 14 residues.

The chain joins TRBV5-5 to TRBJ1-4, with 7 nucleotides matching TRBD1. Germline values: CDR1 SGHKS, CDR2 YYEKEE (reference sequence). The V gene end was trimmed by 4 bases and the J gene end by 5 bases; junction bases not matched to a gene: 11. There are 16 residues in the CDR3. CDR3 DNA sequence: TGTGCCAGCAGCCCGACAGGGCGGTCAGCAAATGAAAAACTGTTTTTT. Amino acids: CASSPTGRSANEKLFF.

This clone was picked up a small number of times. The chain carries TRBV5-4 and TRBJ2-7; the D gene could be TRBD1 or TRBD2 (6 bases each). This CDR3 is built from 14 residues. CDR1 and CDR2 (germline): SGHNT, YYREEE (reference sequence). V lost 4 bases and J 7 bases, leaving 18 bases between the germline ends. This CDR3 reads CASSEIGGAEEQYF. The CDR3 DNA reads TGTGCCAGCAGCGAGATCGGGGGCGCGGAAGAGCAGTACTTC.

J is TRBJ1-1 and V is TRBV18, with 7 bases matching TRBD1. The CDR3 has 13 residues. V was clipped by 4 bases and J by 3 bases; unmatched bases: 2. Germline V gene data show CDR1 as KGHSH and CDR2 as LQKENI. The DNA of the CDR3 is TGTGCCAGCTCACGGGACAGCTACACTGAAGCTTTCTTT. Its translation: CASSRDSYTEAFF.

The J gene is TRBJ2-3, the V gene TRBV29-1; 8 nucleotides match TRBD2. Losses at the gene ends were 6 bases for V and 2 bases for J; bases not matched to a gene: 4. CDR3 length: 13 residues. Germline V gene data show CDR1 as SQVTM and CDR2 as ANQGSEA. CDR3 sequence (DNA): TGCAGCGTGACTAGCGACCTCACAGATACGCAGTATTTT. It is translated as CSVTSDLTDTQYF.

The CDR3 sequence is CASSSPQYF. The CDR3 DNA sequence: TGTGCCAGCTCTTCCCCCCAGTACTTC. V is TRBV7-3 and J is TRBJ2-7, with D unresolved. V gave up 8 bases and J gave up 10 bases, with 9 bases separating them. CDR3 length: 9 residues. Germline V gives CDR1 SGHTA, CDR2 FQGTGA.

The chain combines TRBV6-1 with TRBJ2-2; TRBD2 agrees at 7 bases. CDR1 and CDR2 (germline): MNHNS, SASEGT. The CDR3 length is 14 residues. The V gene end was trimmed by 4 bases and the J gene end by 7 bases; junction bases not matched to a gene: 6. The CDR3, as DNA: TGTGCCAGCAGTGCGGTCAGCGGGAACGGGGAGCTGTTTTTT. It yields the protein CASSAVSGNGELFF.

The chain has TRBV21-1 and TRBJ2-1; TRBD1 was called by the table and not checked on the DNA. TRBV21-1 is reported as a pseudogene. This CDR3 is 15 amino acids long. CDR3 residues: CASSTLPGHYNEQFF. In nucleotides, the CDR3 is TGTGCCAGCAGCACACTTCCGGGACACTACAATGAGCAGTTCTTC.

The chain has TRBV7-3 and TRBJ2-6; 10 positions agree with TRBD1. CDR1 is SGHTA and CDR2 is FQGTGA in the germline V gene. The V gene end was trimmed by 3 bases and the J gene end by 2 bases; junction bases not matched to a gene: 7. The CDR3 has 18 residues. In nucleotides, the CDR3 is TGTGCCAGCAGCTTGGGACAGGGGTTTGTCACTGGGGCCAACGTCCTGACTTTC. The encoded protein is CASSLGQGFVTGANVLTF.

By frequency in the sample, this clone is medium-sized. The rearrangement joins TRBV7-9 to TRBJ2-7; TRBD2 agrees at 11 bases. Losses at the gene ends were 5 bases for V and 6 bases for J; bases not matched to a gene: 6. This CDR3 has 14 residues. Germline values: CDR1 SEHNR, CDR2 FQNEAQ (reference sequence). CDR3 DNA: TGTGCCAGCAGCCCCACTAGCGGGAGTCCCGAGCAGTACTTC. It is translated as CASSPTSGSPEQYF.

The chain recombines TRBV28 with TRBJ2-3, with 11 bases aligning to TRBD1. The V gene's germline CDR1 is MDHEN and CDR2 SYDVKM. The CDR3 has 15 amino acids. V was clipped by 5 bases and J by 4 bases; unmatched bases: 5. This chain's CDR3 is CASSRRTGGADTQYF. Here the CDR3 DNA reads TGTGCCAGCAGTAGGAGGACAGGGGGCGCAGATACGCAGTATTTT. The full variable domain, with the rest looked up from reference TRBV28 and TRBJ2-3, is DVKVTQSSRYLVKRTGEKVFLECVQDMDHENMFWYRQDPGLGLRLIYFSYDVKMKEKGDIPEGYSVSREKKERFSLILESASTNQTSMYLCASSRRTGGADTQYFGPGTRLTVL.

V gene TRBV4-1 combines with J gene TRBJ1-3; 9 bases match TRBD1. Germline loops: CDR1 MGHRA, CDR2 YSYEKL. The CDR3 is 14 residues long. V was clipped by 4 bases and J by 6 bases; unmatched bases: 4. CDR3 sequence reads: CASSRDREENTIYF. In nucleotides, the CDR3 is TGCGCCAGCAGCCGGGACAGGGAGGAAAACACCATATATTTT.

The chain combines TRBV7-9 with TRBJ1-6; D uncertain. This CDR3 contains 14 residues. V gave up 7 bases and J gave up 7 bases, with 14 bases separating them. The germline CDR1 and CDR2 sequences are SEHNR and FQNEAQ (reference sequence). Here the CDR3 reads CASTQLGNNSPLHF. In DNA form, the CDR3 reads TGTGCCAGCACCCAGTTAGGAAACAATTCACCCCTCCACTTT.

This clone was observed a few times. The chain employs TRBV5-4 and TRBJ1-4; TRBD1 is a possible D gene (5 bases). There are 14 residues in the CDR3. CDR1 and CDR2 from the germline V gene are SGHNT and YYREEE (reference sequence). The germline V and J ends were trimmed by 0 bases and 4 bases, with 7 bases remaining between them. In nucleotides, the CDR3 is TGTGCCAGCAGCTTGGGAGGGGATAATGAAAAACTGTTTTTT. This sequence encodes CASSLGGDNEKLFF.

This chain uses TRBV19 with TRBJ1-1; D possibly corresponds to TRBD1 (6 bases). The CDR3 has 14 amino acids. Germline CDR1 is LNHDA and CDR2 is SQIVND (reference sequence). The V gene lost 1 base and the J gene lost 5 bases, with 11 bases spanning the gap. CDR3 nucleotide sequence: TGTGCCAGTAGTATAGGGGATAGGGGGACTGAAGCTTTCTTT. It translates to CASSIGDRGTEAFF.

The chain is built from TRBV9 and TRBJ2-3; tentatively, D is TRBD2 (6 bases). CDR1 is SGDLS, CDR2 YYNGEE, per germline. CDR3 size: 15 residues. Trimming pared 3 bases from V and 1 base from J, leaving 12 bases between. The CDR3 region has the DNA TGTGCCAGCAGCGAAGGAGGGTTGGGCACAGATACGCAGTATTTT. Translated: CASSEGGLGTDTQYF.

This chain joins TRBV6-5 and TRBJ2-7, with D unresolved. Germline V gene sequence: CDR1 MNHEY, CDR2 SVGAGI. V was shortened by 2 bases and J by 2 bases, with 10 bases between the two germline ends. This CDR3 is built from 14 residues. The CDR3 reads CASSYRAGPYEQYF. Here the CDR3 DNA reads TGTGCCAGCAGTTACCGCGCAGGACCCTACGAGCAGTACTTC.

The J gene is TRBJ2-3, the V gene TRBV5-6; 11 nucleotides line up with TRBD2. Germline lookup yields CDR1 SGHDT and CDR2 YYEEEE. Trimming removed 2 bases from V and 4 bases from J; junction bases left unmatched: 6. The CDR3 extends over 16 amino acids. The CDR3 protein is CASSFTSGSAPDTQYF. In DNA, the CDR3 is TGTGCCAGCAGCTTCACTAGCGGGAGCGCGCCAGATACGCAGTATTTT.

This clone was seen a few times. The rearrangement uses TRBV5-4 and TRBJ1-6; 7 bases are a match to TRBD1. CDR1 SGHNT and CDR2 YYREEE come from the germline V gene (reference sequence). V gave up 1 base and J gave up 10 bases; unmatched junction bases: 5. The CDR3 is made up of 14 amino acids. This CDR3 reads CASSLTGVRSPLHF. The CDR3 DNA follows: TGTGCCAGCAGCTTGACAGGGGTGAGGTCACCCCTCCACTTT.